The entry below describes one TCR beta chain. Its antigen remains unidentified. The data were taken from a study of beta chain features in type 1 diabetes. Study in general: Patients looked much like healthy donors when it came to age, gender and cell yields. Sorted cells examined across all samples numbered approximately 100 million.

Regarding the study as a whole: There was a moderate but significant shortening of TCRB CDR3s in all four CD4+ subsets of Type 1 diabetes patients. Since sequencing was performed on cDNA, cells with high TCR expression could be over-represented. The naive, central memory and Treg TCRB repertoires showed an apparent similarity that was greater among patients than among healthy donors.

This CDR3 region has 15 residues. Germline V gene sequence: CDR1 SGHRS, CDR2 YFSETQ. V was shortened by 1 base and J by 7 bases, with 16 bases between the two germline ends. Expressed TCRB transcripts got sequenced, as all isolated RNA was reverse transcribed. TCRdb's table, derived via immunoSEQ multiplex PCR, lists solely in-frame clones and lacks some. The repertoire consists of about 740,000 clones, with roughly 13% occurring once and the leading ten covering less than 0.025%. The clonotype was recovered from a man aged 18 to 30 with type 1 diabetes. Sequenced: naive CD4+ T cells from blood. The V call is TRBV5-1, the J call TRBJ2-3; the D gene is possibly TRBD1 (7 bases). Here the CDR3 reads CASSLPLGGGNTQYF. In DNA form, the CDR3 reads TGCGCCAGCAGCTTGCCGCTCGGAGGGGGCAATACGCAGTATTTT. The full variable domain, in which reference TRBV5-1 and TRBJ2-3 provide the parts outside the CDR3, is KAGVTQTPRYLIKTRGQQVTLSCSPISGHRSVSWYQQTPGQGLQFLFEYFSETQRNKGNFPGRFSGRQFSNSRSEMNVSTLELGDSALYLCASSLPLGGGNTQYFGPGTRLTVL.